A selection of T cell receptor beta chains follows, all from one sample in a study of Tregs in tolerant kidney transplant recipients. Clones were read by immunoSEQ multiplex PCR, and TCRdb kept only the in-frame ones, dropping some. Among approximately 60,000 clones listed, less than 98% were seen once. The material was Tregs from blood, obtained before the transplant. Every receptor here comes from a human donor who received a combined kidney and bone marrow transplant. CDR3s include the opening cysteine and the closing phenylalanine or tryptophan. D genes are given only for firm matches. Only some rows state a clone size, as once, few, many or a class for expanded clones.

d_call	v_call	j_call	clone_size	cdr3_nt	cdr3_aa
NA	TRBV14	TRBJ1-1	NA	TGTGCCAGCAGCCAATTGGGGGGTTACACTGAAGCTTTCTTT	CASSQLGGYTEAFF
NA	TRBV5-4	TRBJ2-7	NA	TGTGCCAGCAGCCCCCGTGGGGGGTCCCTCGAGCAGTACTTC	CASSPRGGSLEQYF
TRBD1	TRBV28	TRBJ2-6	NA	TGTGCTTCAAAACCGGACAGGGGCTACTCTGGGGCCAACGTCCTGACTTTC	CASKPDRGYSGANVLTF
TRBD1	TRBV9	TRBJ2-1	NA	TGTGCCAGCAGACACTCGACAGGGCCTAGGCTTTACTATGAGCAGTTCTTC	CASRHSTGPRLYYEQFF
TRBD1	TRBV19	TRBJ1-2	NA	TGTGCCTCTCACGCCTCCGGGACAGGGTTCTATGGCTACACCTTC	CASHASGTGFYGYTF
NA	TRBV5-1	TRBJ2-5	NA	TGCGCCAGCAGCCCGGTTCGACTAGGGGAAGAGACCCAGTACTTC	CASSPVRLGEETQYF
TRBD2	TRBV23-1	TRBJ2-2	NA	TGCGCCAGCAGTCAATCCAGGAGCGGGACTCTCATGTCCACCGGGGAGCTGTTTTTT	CASSQSRSGTLMSTGELFF
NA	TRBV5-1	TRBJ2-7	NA	TGCGCCAGCAGCGAATGGGGCCAGGGGTCCTACGAGCAGTACTTC	CASSEWGQGSYEQYF
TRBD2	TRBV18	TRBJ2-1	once	TGTGCCAGCTCACCACCGGGACTAGCGGGGGGGCCTGAGAATGAGCAGTTCTTC	CASSPPGLAGGPENEQFF
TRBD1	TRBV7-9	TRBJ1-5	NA	TGTGCCAGCAGAAGAGCTGGACAGGATAAATATAGCAATCAGCCCCAGCATTTT	CASRRAGQDKYSNQPQHF
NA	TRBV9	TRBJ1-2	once	TGTGCCAGCAGCGTAGCAGGCGGGTATGGCTACACCTTC	CASSVAGGYGYTF
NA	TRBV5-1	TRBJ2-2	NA	TGCGCCAGCAGCTTGGTGGCAGGGCAAGCCGGGGAGCTGTTTTTT	CASSLVAGQAGELFF
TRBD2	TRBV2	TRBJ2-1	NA	TGTGCCAGCAGTGGACTAGCGGTGCACAATGAGCAGTTCTTC	CASSGLAVHNEQFF
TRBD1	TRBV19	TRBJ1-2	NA	TGTGCCAGTAGTCCAGGACAGGGGGTTCCTGGCTACACCTTC	CASSPGQGVPGYTF
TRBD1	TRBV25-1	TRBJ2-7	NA	TGTGCCAGCAGTAGGACAGGTTCGCGCTACGAGCAGTACTTC	CASSRTGSRYEQYF
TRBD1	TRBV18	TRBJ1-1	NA	TGTGCCAGCTCACAACTGGGGGGACAGGGGTATGAAGCTTTCTTT	CASSQLGGQGYEAFF
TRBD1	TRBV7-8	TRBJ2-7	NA	TGTGCCAGCAGCTTAGCAGGGACAGGGGAGTCCTACGAGCAGTACTTC	CASSLAGTGESYEQYF
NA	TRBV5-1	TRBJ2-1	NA	TGCGCCAGCAGCTTTCCCGGGGACGGGAGCTCCTACAATGAGCAGTTCTTC	CASSFPGDGSSYNEQFF
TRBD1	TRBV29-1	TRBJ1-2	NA	TGCAGCGTTGAAGATATTAAAGACAGGGTCGGTGGCTACACCTTC	CSVEDIKDRVGGYTF
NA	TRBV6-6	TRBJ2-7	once	TGTGCCAGCACTCCGCACGGTAGGGGGGGGAGGAACGAGCAGTACTTC	CASTPHGRGGRNEQYF
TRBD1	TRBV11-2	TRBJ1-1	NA	TGTGCCAGCAGCCGGGGGGGGACAGGGACTACCGTTAGGAGGTCTTTCTTT	CASSRGGTGTTVRRSFF
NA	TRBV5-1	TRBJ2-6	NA	TGCGCCAGCAGCTTTACAGGGTACCCCAGCTCTGGGGCCAACGTCCTGACTTTC	CASSFTGYPSSGANVLTF
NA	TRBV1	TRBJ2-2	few	TGCACCAGCAGCCTTGGGACTAGCACCGGGGAGCTGTTTTTT	CTSSLGTSTGELFF
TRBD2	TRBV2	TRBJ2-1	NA	TGTGCCAGCATCCGGACTAGCGGGGTTAATGAGCAGTTCTTC	CASIRTSGVNEQFF
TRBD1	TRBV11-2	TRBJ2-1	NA	TGTGCCAGCAGCTTAGACAGTATGGGCAGGGGGCTTGAGCAGTTCTTC	CASSLDSMGRGLEQFF
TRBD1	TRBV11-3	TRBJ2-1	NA	TGTGCCAGCCGGGACAGGGGTGTCGGTGAGCAGTTCTTC	CASRDRGVGEQFF
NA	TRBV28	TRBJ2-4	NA	TGTGCCAGCAGTTTTGGGGCAGCGGGCAAAAACATTCAGTACTTC	CASSFGAAGKNIQYF
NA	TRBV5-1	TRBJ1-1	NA	TGCGCCAGCAGCTTGGGAGAGTTATACACTGAAGCTTTCTTT	CASSLGELYTEAFF
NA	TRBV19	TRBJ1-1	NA	TGTGCCAGTAGTATAATCGGGAACACTGAAGCTTTCTTT	CASSIIGNTEAFF
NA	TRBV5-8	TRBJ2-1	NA	TGTGCCAGCAGCTTGTATTCCCACAATGAGCAGTTCTTC	CASSLYSHNEQFF
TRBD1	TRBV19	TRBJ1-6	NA	TGTGCCAGTACCGGGACAGGGTATAATTCACCCCTCCACTTT	CASTGTGYNSPLHF
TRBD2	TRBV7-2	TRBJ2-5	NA	TGTGCCAGCAGCCTGGGACTAGCGGGAGCGGATGGAGAGACCCAGTACTTC	CASSLGLAGADGETQYF
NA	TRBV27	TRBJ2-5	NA	TGTGCCAGCAGCCTTACAATGTTTGCCGGGGGTACCCAGTACTTC	CASSLTMFAGGTQYF
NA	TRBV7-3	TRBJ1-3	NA	TGTGCCAGCAGTTTAACCTCTCAGGGCCCAGGAAACACCATATATTTT	CASSLTSQGPGNTIYF
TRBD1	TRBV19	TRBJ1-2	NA	TGTGCCACCCAACGAGGACAGGGGGCCGTAGGCTACACCTTC	CATQRGQGAVGYTF
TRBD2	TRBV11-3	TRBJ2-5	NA	TGTGCCAGCAGCCAAGGACTAGTTCGGGGCAGAGAGACCCAGTACTTC	CASSQGLVRGRETQYF
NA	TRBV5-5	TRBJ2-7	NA	TGTGCCAGCAGCTTGCTAACTACAATTTACGAGCAGTACTTC	CASSLLTTIYEQYF
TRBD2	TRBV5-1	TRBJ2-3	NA	TGCGCCAGCAGCCCGGGACTAGCGGCTAGCACAGATACGCAGTATTTT	CASSPGLAASTDTQYF
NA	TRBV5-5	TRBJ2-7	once	TGTGCCAGCAGCCCCGACCGTAGACTTGCCTACGAGCAGTACTTC	CASSPDRRLAYEQYF
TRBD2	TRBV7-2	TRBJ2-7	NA	TGTGCCAGCAGCTATTCCGGGACTAGCGGGGATCTCCAGTACTTC	CASSYSGTSGDLQYF
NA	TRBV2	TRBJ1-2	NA	TGTGCCAGCAGTGGGCGGAGGGATAACTATGGCTACACCTTC	CASSGRRDNYGYTF
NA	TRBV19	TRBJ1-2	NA	TGTGCCAGTAAGAGGCACCAAGTGAGAGGCTACACCTTC	CASKRHQVRGYTF
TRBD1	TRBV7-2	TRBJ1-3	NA	TGTGCCAGCAGCTTAATTACAGGGGCTGGAAACACCATATATTTT	CASSLITGAGNTIYF
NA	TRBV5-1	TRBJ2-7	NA	TGCGCCAGCAGCCCACGGGGAAGGGCCTACGAGCAGTACTTC	CASSPRGRAYEQYF
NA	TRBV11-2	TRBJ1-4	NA	TGTGCCAGCAGTAGTAATGAAAAACTGTTTTTT	CASSSNEKLFF
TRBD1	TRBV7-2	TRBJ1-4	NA	TGTGCCAGCAGCTTAATGGACAGGATTAATGAAAAACTGTTTTTT	CASSLMDRINEKLFF
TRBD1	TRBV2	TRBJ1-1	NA	TGTGCCAGCAGGATCAGGGGGCTGACTGAAGCTTTCTTT	CASRIRGLTEAFF
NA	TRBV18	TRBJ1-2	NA	TGTGCCAGCTCACTTGGCCCAGGGGTTTTCAATGGCTACACCTTC	CASSLGPGVFNGYTF
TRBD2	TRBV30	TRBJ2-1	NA	TGTGCCTGGAGCCTAGCGGGGGGAGAGTTCTTC	CAWSLAGGEFF
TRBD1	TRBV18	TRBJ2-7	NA	TGTGCCAGCTCTCCCACCGGGACAGGTGCCTACGAGCAGTACTTC	CASSPTGTGAYEQYF
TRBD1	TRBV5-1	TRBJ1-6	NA	TGCGCCAGCAGCCCAGGGGGACAGGGAGGATCACCCCTCCACTTT	CASSPGGQGGSPLHF
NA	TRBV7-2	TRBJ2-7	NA	TGTGCCAGCAGCTCCGTCAGCTCCTACGAGCAGTACTTC	CASSSVSSYEQYF
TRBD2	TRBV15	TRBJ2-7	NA	TGTGCCACCAGCAGAAGGGGCGGGGGGACCTACGAGCAGTACTTC	CATSRRGGGTYEQYF
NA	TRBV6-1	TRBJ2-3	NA	TGTGCCAGCAGTTGGGACTTCACAGATACGCAGTATTTT	CASSWDFTDTQYF
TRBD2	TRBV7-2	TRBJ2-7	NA	TGTGCCAGCAGCTTAGGACTAGCGGGGGGGCACGACGAGCAGTACTTC	CASSLGLAGGHDEQYF